The following is a TCR beta chain sequence with its context. This sample was included in a study of shared T cell receptors in the human thymus. Only in-frame clones appear in the TCRdb table, and some are missing; sequencing was by immunoSEQ multiplex PCR. Altogether 640,000 or so clones are present, more than 75% being singletons, with the ten largest covering about 0.0094%. After removal of 5 bases from V and 7 bases from J, the junction contained 11 bases not matched to a gene. The length of the CDR3 is 16 residues. Germline lookup yields CDR1 MDHEN and CDR2 SYDVKM. The sample was also reused in another study, on human thymus T cells.

Sequenced sample: thymocytes. The chain couples TRBV28 to TRBJ1-6; 7 bases line up with TRBD1. The sequence came from a boy less than two years old with a congenital heart defect. CDR3 coding DNA: TGTGCCAGCAGTCCCAAATTGGGGGACAGCAATTCACCCCTCCACTTT. Translating it yields CASSPKLGDSNSPLHF.